Each of the 28 T cell receptor beta chains below was sequenced from the same sample in a study of blood T cells in healthy people across ages. With a J-beta primer mix and a sample-barcoded 5' primer, a second PCR ran 7 to 11 cycles. TCRdb re-derived calls from the 5' RACE reads in MiXCR, one entry per CDR3 protein. Of around 1.5 million distinct CDR3 sequences in the sample, 34% were seen once. What was sequenced was blood. These receptors all come from a woman aged 25 to 39 in good health.

The chain is built from TRBV20-1 and TRBJ1-2; the D gene is possibly TRBD1 (6 bases). The length of the CDR3 is 15 residues. Trimming pared 2 bases from V and 3 bases from J, leaving 16 bases between. Germline V lookup: CDR1 DFQATT, CDR2 SNEGSKA (reference sequence). The CDR3, as DNA: TGCAGTGCTAGACCCCAGACGGGGGGCGACTATGGCTACACCTTC. Protein: CSARPQTGGDYGYTF.

This clonotype came up once. This chain uses TRBV10-3 with TRBJ2-7; D is possibly TRBD1 or TRBD2 (7 bases each). Germline CDR1 reads ENHRY; CDR2 reads SYGVKD. V lost 8 bases and J 6 bases, leaving 17 bases between the germline ends. This CDR3 has 13 residues. The DNA for the CDR3 is TGTGCCATCGGGGGGGACAGTTCTGGCGAGCAGTACTTC. Residues: CAIGGDSSGEQYF.

The genes are TRBV15 and TRBJ1-2, with D possibly matching TRBD1 (6 bases). Trimming took off 0 bases at V and 2 bases at J, with 13 bases between the two ends. The germline V gene encodes CDR1 LNHNV and CDR2 YYDKDF (reference sequence). This CDR3 contains 16 residues. The CDR3 protein is CATSRDRGASNYGYTF. CDR3 DNA sequence: TGTGCCACCAGCAGAGATAGGGGGGCTTCCAACTATGGCTACACCTTC.

In this sample, this clonotype turned up a few times. The rearrangement uses TRBV2 and TRBJ1-4; tentative D call: TRBD1 (5 bases). Germline CDR1 reads SNHLY; CDR2 reads FYNNEI. The V gene lost 6 bases and the J gene lost 0 bases, with 17 bases spanning the gap. This CDR3 comprises 17 residues. CDR3: CASSGGRLWATNEKLFF. Written as DNA, the CDR3 is TGTGCCAGCAGCGGGGGACGACTCTGGGCAACTAATGAAAAACTGTTTTTT. The full variable domain, its missing parts supplied by reference TRBV2 and TRBJ1-4, is EPEVTQTPSHQVTQMGQEVILRCVPISNHLYFYWYRQILGQKVEFLVSFYNNEISEKSEIFDDQFSVERPDGSNFTLKIRSTKLEDSAMYFCASSGGRLWATNEKLFFGSGTQLSVL.

The rearrangement links TRBV10-3 to TRBJ1-5; 7 positions match TRBD1. CDR1 is ENHRY, CDR2 SYGVKD, per germline. The CDR3 sequence is 14 residues long. Trimming took 6 bases from V and 4 from J; bases not matched to a gene: 6. This CDR3 reads CAIRADRDNQPQHF. The CDR3 DNA reads TGTGCCATCAGAGCAGACAGGGATAATCAGCCCCAGCATTTT.

The chain employs TRBV19 and TRBJ2-1; 11 nucleotides align to TRBD2. V lost 5 bases to trimming and J lost 8 bases; unmatched junction nucleotides: 8. Per the germline V gene, CDR1 is LNHDA and CDR2 is SQIVND (reference sequence). The CDR3 covers 15 residues. CDR3 sequence: CASSQVAGGRYEQFF. The CDR3 region has the DNA TGTGCCAGTAGTCAGGTAGCGGGGGGGCGATATGAGCAGTTCTTC.

J is TRBJ1-1 and V is TRBV20-1, with D perhaps TRBD1 (5 bases). The V end was cut by 5 bases, the J end by 0 bases, with 13 bases between. Germline loops: CDR1 DFQATT, CDR2 SNEGSKA (reference sequence). The CDR3 sequence is 14 residues long. CDR3 residues: CSAVRGQMNTEAFF. The CDR3 region has the DNA TGCAGTGCTGTCCGGGGCCAAATGAACACTGAAGCTTTCTTT.

In this sample, this clonotype turned up a few times. The chain recombines TRBV6-7 with TRBJ2-1; 7 nucleotides match TRBD2. TRBV6-7 is designated an ORF whose function remains uncertain. This CDR3 is 19 amino acids long. Germline trimming cut 8 bases from V and 9 bases from J; bases unmatched to any gene: 28. Here the CDR3 DNA reads TGTGCCAGCTGGTATGAGGGAGGGCCTTATAGTGGTCCCGTGACTGAGCAGTTCTTC. Its translation: CASWYEGGPYSGPVTEQFF.

This clonotype was observed a few times. The genes are TRBV7-3 and TRBJ2-3; weak D call: TRBD1 (6 bases). Trimming took off 2 bases at V and 4 bases at J, with 13 bases between the two ends. Germline CDR1 is SGHTA and CDR2 is FQGTGA. The CDR3 has 15 amino acids. CDR3 nucleotides: TGTGCCAGCAGCTTAGGCGTCAGGGGCCCAGATACGCAGTATTTT. This gives the protein CASSLGVRGPDTQYF.

This clonotype was seen many times. The chain couples TRBV7-2 to TRBJ2-1, with a tentative D call TRBD2 (5 bases). V was trimmed by 1 base and J by 5 bases, leaving 9 bases between them. The germline CDR1 and CDR2 sequences are SGHTA and FQGNSA. CDR3 length: 14 residues. CDR3 sequence (DNA): TGTGCCAGCAGCTTAGGTCCGGGGAACAATGAGCAGTTCTTC. This codes for CASSLGPGNNEQFF.

This clonotype was counted only a few times. The gene calls are TRBV30 and TRBJ2-7, with 10 positions matching TRBD1. The CDR3 totals 14 residues. Per germline, CDR1 GTSNPN and CDR2 SVGIG (reference sequence). Trimming removed 3 bases from V and 2 bases from J; junction bases left unmatched: 4. The CDR3 spells CAWSIGTGAYEQYF. Written as DNA, the CDR3 is TGTGCCTGGAGCATCGGGACAGGGGCCTACGAGCAGTACTTC.

This chain uses TRBV7-9 with TRBJ2-5; TRBD1 matches 8 bases. Germline values: CDR1 SEHNR, CDR2 FQNEAQ (reference sequence). V was clipped by 8 bases and J by 4 bases; unmatched bases: 15. The CDR3 sequence is 16 residues long. CDR3 nucleotide sequence: TGTGCCAGCTCCAGGGGGCTCAACACGTTAGGAGAGACCCAGTACTTC. Protein sequence: CASSRGLNTLGETQYF.

This clonotype came up a few times. The chain recombines TRBV11-2 with TRBJ2-1, with D tentatively TRBD2 (6 bases). With the DNA end fitting TRBJ2-7 better, the J assignment may be wrong. Germline V CDR1 and CDR2: SGHAT, FQNNGV. There are 14 residues in the CDR3. In nucleotides, the CDR3 is TGTGCCAGCAGCCCTGTTGGGGGGAAATACGAGCAGTACTTC. It yields the protein CASSPVGGKYEQYF.

The chain recombines TRBV2 with TRBJ2-1; 7 positions match TRBD1. Germline lookup yields CDR1 SNHLY and CDR2 FYNNEI. V was pared by 7 bases and J by 10 bases, with 4 bases of the junction left unmatched. The CDR3 totals 11 residues. CDR3 DNA: TGTGCCAGCACAGGGGGTCTGGAGCAGTTCTTC. Protein product: CASTGGLEQFF.

This clonotype was recorded a few times. The genes are TRBV12-3 or TRBV12-4 and TRBJ1-2, with 8 bases lining up with TRBD1. The CDR3 loop spans 17 amino acids. After removal of 7 bases from V and 4 bases from J, the junction contained 17 bases not matched to a gene. This CDR3 is CASTAGGLVSASYGYTF. The CDR3 nucleotides read TGTGCCAGCACCGCAGGGGGCTTAGTTTCCGCAAGCTATGGCTACACCTTC.

V and J are TRBV20-1 and TRBJ2-1; 9 bases align to TRBD2. The CDR3 is 16 residues long. Germline V lookup: CDR1 DFQATT, CDR2 SNEGSKA (reference sequence). The V gene end was trimmed by 3 bases and the J gene end by 4 bases; junction bases not matched to a gene: 10. The CDR3 loop reads CSARGTGSGGYNEQFF. CDR3 nucleotides: TGCAGTGCTAGGGGGACTGGCAGCGGGGGGTACAATGAGCAGTTCTTC.

J is TRBJ1-2 and V is TRBV25-1; 9 nucleotides line up with TRBD1. Trimming at V came to 3 bases and at J to 6 bases, leaving 5 bases not matched to a gene. This CDR3 has 14 amino acids. Per the germline V gene, CDR1 is MGHDK and CDR2 is SYGVNS. CDR3 bases: TGTGCCAGCAGTGACCGGACAGGGGCGAATGGCTACACCTTC. Its protein product is CASSDRTGANGYTF.

The gene calls are TRBV6-1 and TRBJ2-1, with TRBD1 identical over 12 bases. Germline loops: CDR1 MNHNS, CDR2 SASEGT. The CDR3 is made up of 15 amino acids. Trimming at V came to 7 bases and at J to 2 bases, leaving 3 bases not matched to a gene. The chain's CDR3 is CASTWDRGPYNEQFF. CDR3 in DNA: TGTGCCAGCACTTGGGACAGGGGGCCCTACAATGAGCAGTTCTTC.

This clonotype was picked up a small number of times. V gene TRBV6-5 combines with J gene TRBJ2-1; 8 positions agree with TRBD2. Germline assignment: CDR1 MNHEY and CDR2 SVGAGI. CDR3 length: 16 residues. Trimming removed 0 bases from V and 4 bases from J; junction bases left unmatched: 5. CDR3 DNA sequence: TGTGCCAGCAGTTACTCTTCCAGCGGGGGATACAATGAGCAGTTCTTC. It is translated as CASSYSSSGGYNEQFF.

This chain connects TRBV15 to TRBJ1-5; D gene ambiguous. The germline CDR1 and CDR2 sequences are LNHNV and YYDKDF (reference sequence). Between the trimmed V and J ends, which lost 0 bases and 4 bases, there was a span of 10 bases. CDR3 length equals 15 residues. For the CDR3, the DNA is TGTGCCACCAGCAGAGATCCTGTTTTTAATCAGCCCCAGCATTTT. Translation gives CATSRDPVFNQPQHF.

The J gene is TRBJ2-7, the V gene TRBV6-1; 7 bases line up with TRBD1. Germline V gives CDR1 MNHNS, CDR2 SASEGT. The CDR3 consists of 13 residues. V lost 8 bases to trimming and J lost 0 bases; unmatched junction nucleotides: 4. CDR3 DNA sequence: TGTGCCAGCCGGGACAGTAACTCCTACGAGCAGTACTTC. Its translation is CASRDSNSYEQYF.

This clonotype was seen a handful of times. CDR3 DNA: TGTGCCAGCAGCGCAGGGGAGGGTCCCTACGAGCAGTACTTC. Translating it yields CASSAGEGPYEQYF. The rearrangement uses TRBV9 and TRBJ2-7, with D perhaps TRBD2 (7 bases). Per germline, CDR1 SGDLS and CDR2 YYNGEE. V was shortened by 3 bases and J by 2 bases, with 12 bases between the two germline ends. This CDR3 is built from 14 residues.

This sequence joins TRBV7-9 and TRBJ2-7; possible D gene TRBD2, 7 bases. CDR1 SEHNR and CDR2 FQNEAQ come from the germline V gene (reference sequence). Between the trimmed V and J ends, which lost 6 bases and 1 base, there was a span of 22 bases. The CDR3 loop spans 17 amino acids. CDR3 coding DNA: TGTGCCAGCAGTCCTAGGGGGGGACACCCGAATTCCTACGAGCAGTACTTC. This codes for CASSPRGGHPNSYEQYF.

This clonotype was seen only once. The chain combines TRBV2 with TRBJ2-1; possible D gene TRBD1, 6 bases. The CDR3 totals 13 residues. The germline gives CDR1 SNHLY, CDR2 FYNNEI. V lost 8 bases, J lost 3 bases, and 11 bases lay in between. For the CDR3, the DNA is TGTGCCAGCGGTCGGGACAACTACAATGAGCAGTTCTTC. Translation: CASGRDNYNEQFF.

This clonotype has ten or more counts. V is TRBV29-1 and J is TRBJ1-2; no clear D gene. Per the germline V gene, CDR1 is SQVTM and CDR2 is ANQGSEA. Trimming removed 5 bases at V and 3 bases at J, with 7 bases between. This CDR3 is 11 amino acids long. CDR3 protein: CSVLQYYGYTF. CDR3 nucleotide sequence: TGCAGCGTTCTCCAGTACTATGGCTACACCTTC.

This clonotype has just a few counts. Written as DNA, the CDR3 is TGTGCCAGCAGTGAACGGGTGGGGGCTGAAGCTTTCTTT. As protein: CASSERVGAEAFF. V is TRBV25-1 and J is TRBJ1-1; a possible D gene is TRBD1 (5 bases). This CDR3 contains 13 residues. Deletions cut 2 bases from V and 6 bases from J, with 10 bases between. CDR1 is MGHDK, CDR2 SYGVNS, per germline.

V gene TRBV7-3 combines with J gene TRBJ2-1; 12 nucleotides align to TRBD2. The CDR3 length is 18 residues. The J segment lost 9 bases and the V segment lost 2 bases, leaving 14 bases of the junction unmatched. The germline gives CDR1 SGHTA, CDR2 FQGTGA. CDR3 in amino acids: CASSLLAGGSGTDSEQFF. Written as DNA, the CDR3 is TGTGCCAGCAGCTTACTAGCGGGAGGGTCGGGGACAGACAGTGAGCAGTTCTTC.

The chain combines TRBV2 with TRBJ2-3, with 9 bases aligning to TRBD2. This CDR3 comprises 17 residues. Germline CDR1 reads SNHLY; CDR2 reads FYNNEI. V shed 5 bases and J 0 bases; nucleotides not matched to a gene: 9. CDR3 sequence (DNA): TGTGCCAGCAGTCCCGGGACTAGCATATCTAGCACAGATACGCAGTATTTT. The encoded protein is CASSPGTSISSTDTQYF.